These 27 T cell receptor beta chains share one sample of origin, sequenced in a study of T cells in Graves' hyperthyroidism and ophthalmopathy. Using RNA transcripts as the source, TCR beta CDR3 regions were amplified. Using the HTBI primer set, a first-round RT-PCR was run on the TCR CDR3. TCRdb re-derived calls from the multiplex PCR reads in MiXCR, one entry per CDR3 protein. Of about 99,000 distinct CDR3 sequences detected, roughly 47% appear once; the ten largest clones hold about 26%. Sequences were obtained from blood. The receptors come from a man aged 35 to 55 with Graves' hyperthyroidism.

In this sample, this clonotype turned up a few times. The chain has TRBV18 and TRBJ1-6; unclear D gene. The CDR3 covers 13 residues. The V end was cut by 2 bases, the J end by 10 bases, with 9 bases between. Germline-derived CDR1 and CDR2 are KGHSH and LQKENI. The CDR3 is CASSPGERSPLHF. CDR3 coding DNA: TGTGCCAGCTCACCAGGGGAGAGGTCACCCCTCCACTTT.

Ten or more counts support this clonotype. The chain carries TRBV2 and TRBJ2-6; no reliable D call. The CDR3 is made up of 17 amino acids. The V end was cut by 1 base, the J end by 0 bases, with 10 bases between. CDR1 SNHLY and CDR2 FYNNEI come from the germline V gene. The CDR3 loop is CASSEGVPYSGANVLTF. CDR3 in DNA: TGTGCCAGCAGTGAAGGGGTCCCATACTCTGGGGCCAACGTCCTGACTTTC.

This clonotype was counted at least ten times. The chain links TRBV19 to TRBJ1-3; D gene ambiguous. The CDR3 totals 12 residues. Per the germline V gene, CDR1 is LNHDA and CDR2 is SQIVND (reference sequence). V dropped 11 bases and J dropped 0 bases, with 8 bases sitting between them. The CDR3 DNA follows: TGTGCCTCATCGGGCTCTGGAAACACCATATATTTT. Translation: CASSGSGNTIYF.

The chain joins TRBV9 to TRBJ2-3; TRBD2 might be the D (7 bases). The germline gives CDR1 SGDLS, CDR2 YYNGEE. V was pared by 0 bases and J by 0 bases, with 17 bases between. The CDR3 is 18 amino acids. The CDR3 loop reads CASSVEPGGGVSTDTQYF. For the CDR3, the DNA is TGTGCCAGCAGCGTAGAGCCTGGGGGGGGCGTTAGCACAGATACGCAGTATTTT.

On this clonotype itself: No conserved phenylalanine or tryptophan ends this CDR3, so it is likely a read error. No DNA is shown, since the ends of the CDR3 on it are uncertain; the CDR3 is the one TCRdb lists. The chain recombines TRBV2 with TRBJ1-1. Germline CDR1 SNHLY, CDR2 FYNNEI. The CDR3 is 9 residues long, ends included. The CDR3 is CASSREGGV.

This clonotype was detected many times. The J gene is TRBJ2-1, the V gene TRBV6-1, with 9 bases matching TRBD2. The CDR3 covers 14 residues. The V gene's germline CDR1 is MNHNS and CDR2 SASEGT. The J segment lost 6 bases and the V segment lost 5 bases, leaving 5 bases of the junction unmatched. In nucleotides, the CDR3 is TGTGCCAGCAGTTTAGCGGGAGAATCCAATGAGCAGTTCTTC. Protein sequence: CASSLAGESNEQFF.

CDR3 nucleotides: TGTGCCATCAGTGCGAGGGAAGGCAGCCCTGGGGAGCAGTACTTC. This codes for CAISAREGSPGEQYF. The chain combines TRBV10-3 with TRBJ2-7; maybe TRBD2 (5 bases). The V end lost 4 bases, the J end lost 7 bases, and 20 bases lay between the germline ends. Germline V gene lookup returns CDR1 ENHRY and CDR2 SYGVKD. The CDR3 has 15 amino acids.

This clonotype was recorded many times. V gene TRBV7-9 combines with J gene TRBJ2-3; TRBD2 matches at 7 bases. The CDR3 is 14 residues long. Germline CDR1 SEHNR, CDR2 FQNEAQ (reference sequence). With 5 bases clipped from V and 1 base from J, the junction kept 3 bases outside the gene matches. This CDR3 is CASSRTRGTDTQYF. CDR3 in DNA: TGTGCCAGCAGCAGGACTAGAGGCACAGATACGCAGTATTTT.

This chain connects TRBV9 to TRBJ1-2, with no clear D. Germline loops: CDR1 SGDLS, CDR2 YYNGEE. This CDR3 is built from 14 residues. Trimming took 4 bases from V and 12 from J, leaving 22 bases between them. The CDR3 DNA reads TGTGCCAGCAGCAGAAGAACAGTGAACTCTGGAAACACCTTC. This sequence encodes CASSRRTVNSGNTF.

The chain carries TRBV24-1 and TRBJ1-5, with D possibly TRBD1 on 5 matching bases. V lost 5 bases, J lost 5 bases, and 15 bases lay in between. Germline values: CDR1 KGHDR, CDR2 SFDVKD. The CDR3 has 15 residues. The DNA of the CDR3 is TGTGCCACCAGTGCTAGCGGAGACAGTGATCAGCCCCAGCATTTT. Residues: CATSASGDSDQPQHF.

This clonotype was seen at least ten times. The CDR3 reads CASSFTGVEGYTF. CDR3 in DNA: TGTGCCAGCAGTTTTACAGGGGTTGAAGGCTACACCTTC. The chain combines TRBV12-3 or TRBV12-4 with TRBJ1-2, with 7 bases matching TRBD1. The ends lost 3 bases at V and 8 bases at J; junction bases unmatched: 6. The CDR3 has 13 residues.

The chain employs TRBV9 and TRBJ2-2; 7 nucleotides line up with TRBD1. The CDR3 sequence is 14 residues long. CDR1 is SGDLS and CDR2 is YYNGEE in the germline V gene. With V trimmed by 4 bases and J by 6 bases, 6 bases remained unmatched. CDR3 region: CASSSTQGAGELFF. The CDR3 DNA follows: TGTGCCAGCAGCTCAACTCAGGGGGCCGGGGAGCTGTTTTTT.

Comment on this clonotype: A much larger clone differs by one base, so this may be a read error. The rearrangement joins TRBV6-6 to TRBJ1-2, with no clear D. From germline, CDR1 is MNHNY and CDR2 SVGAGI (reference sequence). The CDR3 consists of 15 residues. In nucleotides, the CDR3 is TGTGCCAGCAGTTACATCCAGGCGTCTAACTATGGCTGCACCTTC. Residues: CASSYIQASNYGCTF.

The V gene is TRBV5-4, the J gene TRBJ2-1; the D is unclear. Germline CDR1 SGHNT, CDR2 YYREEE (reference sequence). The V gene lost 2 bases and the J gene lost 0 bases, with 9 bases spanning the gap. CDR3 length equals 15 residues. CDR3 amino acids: CASSLQLGSYNEQFF. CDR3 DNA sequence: TGTGCCAGCAGCTTACAGTTGGGCTCCTACAATGAGCAGTTCTTC. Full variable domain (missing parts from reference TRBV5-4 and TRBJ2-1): ETGVTQSPTHLIKTRGQQVTLRCSSQSGHNTVSWYQQALGQGPQFIFQYYREEENGRGNFPPRFSGLQFPNYSSELNVNALELDDSALYLCASSLQLGSYNEQFFGPGTRLTVL.

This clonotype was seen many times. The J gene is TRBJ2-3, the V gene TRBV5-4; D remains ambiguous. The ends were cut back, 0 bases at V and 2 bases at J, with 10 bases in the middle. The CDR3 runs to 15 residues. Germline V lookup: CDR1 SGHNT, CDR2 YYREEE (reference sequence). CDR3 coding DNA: TGTGCCAGCAGCTTGGCTAGTAGGGCCACAGATACGCAGTATTTT. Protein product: CASSLASRATDTQYF. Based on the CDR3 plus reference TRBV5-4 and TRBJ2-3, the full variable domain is ETGVTQSPTHLIKTRGQQVTLRCSSQSGHNTVSWYQQALGQGPQFIFQYYREEENGRGNFPPRFSGLQFPNYSSELNVNALELDDSALYLCASSLASRATDTQYFGPGTRLTVL.

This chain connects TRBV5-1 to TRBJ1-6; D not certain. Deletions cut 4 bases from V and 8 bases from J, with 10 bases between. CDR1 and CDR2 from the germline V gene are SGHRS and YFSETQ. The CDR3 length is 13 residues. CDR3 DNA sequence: TGCGCCAGCAGCCCGGAGGGTTATTCACCCCTCCACTTT. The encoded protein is CASSPEGYSPLHF.

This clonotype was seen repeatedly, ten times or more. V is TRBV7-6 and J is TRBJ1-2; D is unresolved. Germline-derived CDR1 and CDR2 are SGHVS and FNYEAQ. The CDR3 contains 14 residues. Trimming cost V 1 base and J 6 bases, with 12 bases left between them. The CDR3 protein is CASSLETGSDGYTF. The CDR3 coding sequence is TGTGCCAGCAGCTTAGAAACGGGTTCGGATGGCTACACCTTC.

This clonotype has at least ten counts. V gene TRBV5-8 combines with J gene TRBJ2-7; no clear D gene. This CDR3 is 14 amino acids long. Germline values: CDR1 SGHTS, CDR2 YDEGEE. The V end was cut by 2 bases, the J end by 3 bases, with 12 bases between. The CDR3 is CASSFERVYYEQYF. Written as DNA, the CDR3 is TGTGCCAGCAGCTTTGAAAGGGTCTACTACGAGCAGTACTTC.

As DNA, the CDR3 is TGCAGTGCTAGGAAGGAGACGAAGGAACCGGGAACCCAGTACTTC. It translates to CSARKETKEPGTQYF. The chain carries TRBV20-1 and TRBJ2-5; weak D call: TRBD2 (5 bases). CDR3 size: 15 residues. The V gene lost 3 bases and the J gene lost 8 bases, with 22 bases spanning the gap. CDR1 is DFQATT and CDR2 is SNEGSKA in the germline V gene (reference sequence).

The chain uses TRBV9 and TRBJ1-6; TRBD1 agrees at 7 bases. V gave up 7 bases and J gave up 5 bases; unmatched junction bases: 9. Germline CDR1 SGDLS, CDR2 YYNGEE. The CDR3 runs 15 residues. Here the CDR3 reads CASGATDRDNSPLHF. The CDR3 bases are TGTGCCAGCGGCGCTACCGACAGGGATAATTCACCCCTCCACTTT.

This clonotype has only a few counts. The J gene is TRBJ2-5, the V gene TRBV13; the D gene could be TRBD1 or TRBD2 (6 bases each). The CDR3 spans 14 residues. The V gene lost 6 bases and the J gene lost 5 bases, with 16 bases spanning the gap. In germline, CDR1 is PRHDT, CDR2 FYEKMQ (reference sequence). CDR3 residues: CASSFAGRGETQYF. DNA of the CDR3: TGTGCCAGCAGTTTCGCGGGAAGGGGGGAGACCCAGTACTTC.

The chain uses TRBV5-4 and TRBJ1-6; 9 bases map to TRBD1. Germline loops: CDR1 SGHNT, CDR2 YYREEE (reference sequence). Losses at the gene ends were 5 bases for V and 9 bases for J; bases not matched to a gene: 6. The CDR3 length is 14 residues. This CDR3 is CASSTTGGGSPLHF. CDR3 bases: TGTGCCAGCAGTACCACAGGGGGCGGTTCACCCCTCCACTTT. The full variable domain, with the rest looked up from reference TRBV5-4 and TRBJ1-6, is ETGVTQSPTHLIKTRGQQVTLRCSSQSGHNTVSWYQQALGQGPQFIFQYYREEENGRGNFPPRFSGLQFPNYSSELNVNALELDDSALYLCASSTTGGGSPLHFGNGTRLTVT.

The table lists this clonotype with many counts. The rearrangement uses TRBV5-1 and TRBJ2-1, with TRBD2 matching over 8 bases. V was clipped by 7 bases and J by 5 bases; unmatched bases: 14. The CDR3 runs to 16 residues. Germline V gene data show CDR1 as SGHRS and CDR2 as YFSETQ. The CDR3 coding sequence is TGCGCCAGCCTAGAAGTGGCGGGGCGGGAGGACAATGAGCAGTTCTTC. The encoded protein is CASLEVAGREDNEQFF.

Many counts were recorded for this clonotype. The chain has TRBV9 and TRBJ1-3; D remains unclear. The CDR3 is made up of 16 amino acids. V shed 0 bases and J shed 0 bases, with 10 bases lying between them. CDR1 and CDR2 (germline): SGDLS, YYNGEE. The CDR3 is CASSVATGSSGNTIYF. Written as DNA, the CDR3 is TGTGCCAGCAGCGTAGCTACGGGTTCCTCTGGAAACACCATATATTTT.

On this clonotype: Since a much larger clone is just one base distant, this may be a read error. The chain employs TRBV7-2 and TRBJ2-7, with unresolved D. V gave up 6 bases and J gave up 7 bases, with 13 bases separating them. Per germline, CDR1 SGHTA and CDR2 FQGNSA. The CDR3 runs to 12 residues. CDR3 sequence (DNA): TGTGCCAGCAGTTTAAGTGCCAATGAGCAGTACTTC. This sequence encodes CASSLSANEQYF.

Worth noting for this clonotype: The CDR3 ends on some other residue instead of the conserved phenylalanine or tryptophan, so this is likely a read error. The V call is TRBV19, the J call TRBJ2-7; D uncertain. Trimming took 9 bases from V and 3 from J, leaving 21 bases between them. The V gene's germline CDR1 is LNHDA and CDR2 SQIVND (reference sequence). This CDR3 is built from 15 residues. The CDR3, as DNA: TGTGCCAGCAGTTACGCCAGCCCGACCTTCTACGAGCAGTACATC. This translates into CASSYASPTFYEQYI.

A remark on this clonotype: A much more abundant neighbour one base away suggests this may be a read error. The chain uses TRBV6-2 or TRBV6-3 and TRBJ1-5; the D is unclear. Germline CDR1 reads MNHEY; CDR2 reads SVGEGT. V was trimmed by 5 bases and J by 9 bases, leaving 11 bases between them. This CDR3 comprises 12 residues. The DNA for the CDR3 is TGTGCCAGCAGTACATCCCCAGGGCCCCAGCATTTT. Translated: CASSTSPGPQHF.